The rows below give T cell receptor beta chains drawn from one sample of a study of cytomegalovirus exposure and HLA in healthy donors. The data were produced by immunoSEQ multiplex PCR, yet TCRdb's version contains in-frame clones alone and is incomplete. Of more than 100,000 clones listed, over 15% were seen once; the top ten hold 1.5% to 2%. The specimen was PBMCs. The source is a woman younger than 35 in good health and CMV-seronegative. The CDR3 runs from the conserved cysteine through the conserved F or W. The D gene is left open where the match is weak.

J gene | V gene | D gene | CDR3 length | CDR3 protein
TRBJ2-7 | TRBV2 | TRBD2 | 17 | CASRDVRAGPLFHEQYF
TRBJ1-2 | TRBV18 | NA | 12 | CASSPRGDGYTF
TRBJ2-7 | TRBV29-1 | NA | 12 | CSVEGAGDEQYF
TRBJ2-3 | TRBV2 | TRBD2 | 16 | CASSPRTGTSGGKQYF
TRBJ1-4 | TRBV10-3 | NA | 13 | CAIGVNRNEKLFF
TRBJ1-1 | TRBV2 | NA | 12 | CASSEVRAEAFF
TRBJ1-1 | TRBV28 | NA | 12 | CASSLTGREAFF
TRBJ2-7 | TRBV5-4 | TRBD2 | 17 | CASSRIGVAGEFYEQYF
TRBJ1-3 | TRBV4-1 | NA | 17 | CASSQVYQGRPGNTIYF
TRBJ1-4 | TRBV2 | NA | 16 | CASTEPPLIGAEKLFF
TRBJ2-7 | TRBV19 | TRBD1 | 14 | CASSTTGVNYEQYF
TRBJ1-2 | TRBV19 | TRBD1 | 13 | CASMGRGLDGYTF
TRBJ2-3 | TRBV7-9 | TRBD2 | 16 | CASSPSSGTSTDTQYF
TRBJ2-1 | TRBV9 | NA | 17 | CASSVGGPWGTNNEQFF
TRBJ1-2 | TRBV15 | NA | 16 | CATSRDYPSANYGYTF
TRBJ2-5 | TRBV7-2 | NA | 11 | CASSLGGTQYF
TRBJ2-7 | TRBV27 | NA | 16 | CASSLLHPGGQYEQYF
TRBJ2-7 | TRBV7-8 | NA | 14 | CASSLGGTAYEQYF
TRBJ2-4 | TRBV6-6 | TRBD1 | 15 | CASSQPGTAKNIQYF
TRBJ1-2 | TRBV6-5 | NA | 15 | CASSYSTALAAGYTF
TRBJ2-2 | TRBV10-3 | TRBD2 | 14 | CASSGLENTGELFF
TRBJ2-7 | TRBV23-1 | TRBD1 | 17 | CASSHPGQGSRGYEQYF
TRBJ1-1 | TRBV25-1 | NA | 13 | CASSDRRNTEAFF
TRBJ1-3 | TRBV6-5 | TRBD1 | 14 | CASTRTGGLNTIYF
TRBJ2-5 | TRBV5-5 | NA | 15 | CASSLNRWGEETQYF
TRBJ1-3 | TRBV4-1 | TRBD1 | 15 | CASSGRDRARNTIYF
TRBJ1-2 | TRBV15 | NA | 15 | CATSRDRGADYGYTF
TRBJ2-5 | TRBV2 | NA | 12 | CASKDNQETQYF
TRBJ1-2 | TRBV5-4 | TRBD1 | 14 | CASSPDRGPYGYTF
TRBJ1-4 | TRBV15 | NA | 14 | CATSTPRENEKLFF
TRBJ1-2 | TRBV4-2 | TRBD1 | 16 | CASSQDHRGTNYGYTF
TRBJ1-4 | TRBV7-9 | NA | 15 | CASSKAGNANEKLFF
TRBJ2-1 | TRBV29-1 | TRBD2 | 14 | CSVDPSGDSYEQFF
TRBJ1-4 | TRBV6-1 | NA | 15 | CASNGRGSTNEKLFF
TRBJ2-1 | TRBV5-1 | TRBD2 | 20 | CASSLGQAGLAGGNYNEQFF
TRBJ1-2 | TRBV10-3 | TRBD1 | 13 | CAISTLTGGGYTF